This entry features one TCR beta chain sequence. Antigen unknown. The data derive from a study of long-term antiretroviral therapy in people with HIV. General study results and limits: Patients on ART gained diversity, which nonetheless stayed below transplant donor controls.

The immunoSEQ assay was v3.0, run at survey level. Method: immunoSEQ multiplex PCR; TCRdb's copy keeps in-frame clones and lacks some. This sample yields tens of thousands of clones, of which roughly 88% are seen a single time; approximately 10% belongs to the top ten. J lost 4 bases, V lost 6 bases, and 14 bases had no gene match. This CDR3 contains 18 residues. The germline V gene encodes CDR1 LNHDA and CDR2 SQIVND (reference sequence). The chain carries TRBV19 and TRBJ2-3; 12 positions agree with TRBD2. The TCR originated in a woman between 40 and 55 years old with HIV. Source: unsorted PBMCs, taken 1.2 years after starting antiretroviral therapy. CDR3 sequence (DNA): TGTGCCAGTAGCCCTTGGGGGCGAGGACTAGCGGGATCAGATACGCAGTATTTT. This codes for CASSPWGRGLAGSDTQYF.